The sequence of this TCR beta chain was determined in a study of blood T cell repertoires in COVID-19. Overall study: Italy, Spain and the United States were the sources of the convalescent and acute COVID-19 samples. PBMCs, B-cell-depleted T cells, or T cells were the source of the cDNA or gDNA that made up the material.

Trimming left V 1 base short and J 1 base short, with 10 bases between. CDR1 is SGHNT and CDR2 is YENEEA in the germline V gene. The CDR3 consists of 16 residues. In the authors' methods: Estimates of nucleated cell counts were drawn from the amplification of reference gene primers. Only in-frame clones appear in the TCRdb table, and some are missing; sequencing was by immunoSEQ multiplex PCR. The V and J calls and clone size come from that table; D and trimming were worked out from the DNA. The sample consists of 130,000 to 150,000 clones, 87% of them appearing once. This chain uses TRBV11-3 with TRBJ2-2; D might be TRBD1 (6 bases). What was sequenced was peripheral blood. The sequence came from a woman aged 45-60 years with acute or convalescent COVID-19. CDR3 DNA: TGTGCCAGCAGCTTAGTGGGCAGGGGGAACACCGGGGAGCTGTTTTTT. Translated, it gives CASSLVGRGNTGELFF.